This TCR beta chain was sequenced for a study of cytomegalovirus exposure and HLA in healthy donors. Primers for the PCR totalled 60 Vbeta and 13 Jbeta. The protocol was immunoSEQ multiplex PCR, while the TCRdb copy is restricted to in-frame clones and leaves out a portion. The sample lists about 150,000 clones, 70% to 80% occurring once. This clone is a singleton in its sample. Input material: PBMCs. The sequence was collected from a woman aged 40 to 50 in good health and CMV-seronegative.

CDR3 bases: TGTGCCAGCAGTGAACAGACAGGTGGAGAAAAACTGTTTTTT. As protein: CASSEQTGGEKLFF. This chain uses TRBV6-1 with TRBJ1-4; TRBD1 is a possible D gene (6 bases). The CDR3 totals 14 residues. The germline V and J ends were trimmed by 2 bases and 8 bases, with 12 bases remaining between them. From germline, CDR1 is MNHNS and CDR2 SASEGT.